What follows are 17 T cell receptor beta chains derived from one specimen sequenced in a study of blood T cell repertoires in COVID-19. Assay: immunoSEQ multiplex PCR; the TCRdb copy retains only in-frame clones and omits some. The sample lists tens of thousands of clones; 91% were seen once. The sequenced material came from peripheral blood. These receptors were taken from a human donor in a cohort sampled during active COVID-19.

J is TRBJ1-2 and V is TRBV4-3; D gene uncertain. Germline CDR1 LGHNA, CDR2 YSLEER. Trimming removed 4 bases at V and 10 bases at J, with 10 bases between. CDR3 size: 11 residues. CDR3 nucleotides: TGCGCCAGCAGCCCTTCCTCCGTCTACACCTTC. It yields the protein CASSPSSVYTF.

V is TRBV6-5 and J is TRBJ2-7; D remains unclear. The germline V gene encodes CDR1 MNHEY and CDR2 SVGAGI. V lost 2 bases to trimming and J lost 5 bases, with 13 bases between them. This CDR3 region has 14 residues. The CDR3 region has the DNA TGTGCCAGCAGTTACGGATTTGGGCAGAACGAGCAGTACTTC. Translating it yields CASSYGFGQNEQYF.

The CDR3 loop reads CASSPETALGGQPQHF. The DNA for the CDR3 is TGTGCCAGCTCACCCGAGACAGCCCTGGGAGGACAGCCCCAGCATTTT. The chain joins TRBV18 to TRBJ1-5; tentative D call: TRBD1 (5 bases). Germline-derived CDR1 and CDR2 are KGHSH and LQKENI. The CDR3 is 16 residues long. Trimming took 3 bases from V and 7 from J, leaving 19 bases between them.

The rearrangement joins TRBV29-1 to TRBJ2-2; 7 bases are shared with TRBD1. The CDR3 has 14 amino acids. J was trimmed by 0 bases and V by 6 bases; bases with no gene match: 4. Germline CDR1 reads SQVTM; CDR2 reads ANQGSEA. CDR3 sequence: CSVPGQTNTGELFF. The DNA for the CDR3 is TGCAGCGTACCGGGACAGACGAACACCGGGGAGCTGTTTTTT.

This clone was observed a single time. The CDR3 DNA reads as TGTGCCAGCAGCCTCCGACAGGGGCTTACTTACATGAACACTGAAGCTTTCTTT. Its protein is CASSLRQGLTYMNTEAFF. The chain has TRBV7-2 and TRBJ1-1, with TRBD1 identical over 8 bases. Trimming took 5 bases from V and 0 from J; bases not matched to a gene: 14. The germline V gene has CDR1 SGHTA and CDR2 FQGNSA. The CDR3 totals 18 residues.

The gene calls are TRBV27 and TRBJ2-3, with D uncertain. Trimming took off 3 bases at V and 8 bases at J, with 9 bases between the two ends. Germline V lookup: CDR1 MNHEY, CDR2 SMNVEV (reference sequence). CDR3 length equals 12 residues. For the CDR3, the DNA is TGTGCCAGCAGTTTTTTGGGCGTTACGCAGTATTTT. Translated: CASSFLGVTQYF.

The CDR3 DNA reads TGTGCCAGTGGTGCCCAGCGGGGTTACGAGCAGTACTTC. It translates to CASGAQRGYEQYF. V is TRBV19 and J is TRBJ2-7; 7 bases fit TRBD2. CDR1 and CDR2 (germline): LNHDA, SQIVND (reference sequence). With V trimmed by 8 bases and J by 4 bases, 8 bases remained unmatched. The CDR3 is 13 amino acids.

V is TRBV30 and J is TRBJ2-1; 8 positions match TRBD2. CDR1 GTSNPN and CDR2 SVGIG come from the germline V gene (reference sequence). The length of the CDR3 is 14 residues. V dropped 4 bases and J dropped 8; count of bases not matched to a gene: 10. In nucleotides, the CDR3 is TGTGCCTGGACTCAAGCGGGAGTTGTCGATGAGCAGTTCTTC. Amino acids: CAWTQAGVVDEQFF.

V and J are TRBV15 and TRBJ2-1; TRBD2 agrees at 9 bases. Per the germline V gene, CDR1 is LNHNV and CDR2 is YYDKDF (reference sequence). The length of the CDR3 is 14 residues. V gave up 3 bases and J gave up 8 bases; unmatched junction bases: 5. CDR3 region: CATSSGTSSHEQFF. DNA for the CDR3: TGTGCCACCAGCAGCGGGACTAGCTCCCATGAGCAGTTCTTC.

This chain links TRBV29-1 with TRBJ2-1; TRBD2 matches 11 bases. Germline-derived CDR1 and CDR2 are SQVTM and ANQGSEA. Unmatched junction bases numbered 1, after V lost 4 bases and J lost 5 bases. This CDR3 is built from 13 residues. The CDR3 nucleotides are TGCAGCGTTGCTAGCGGGAGGCACAATGAGCAGTTCTTC. Residues: CSVASGRHNEQFF.

The CDR3 reads CASSHSSGRRRGETQYF. Here the CDR3 DNA reads TGCGCCAGCAGCCATTCTAGCGGGAGGAGGCGGGGTGAGACCCAGTACTTC. The rearrangement joins TRBV4-1 to TRBJ2-5, with 11 positions matching TRBD2. CDR3 size: 17 residues. V lost 3 bases and J lost 5; bases outside the gene matches: 11. Germline CDR1 reads MGHRA; CDR2 reads YSYEKL.

The chain uses TRBV15 and TRBJ2-7; TRBD2 is a possible D gene (6 bases). Germline V gene sequence: CDR1 LNHNV, CDR2 YYDKDF (reference sequence). The V and J ends lost 3 bases and 1 base respectively, with 10 bases between them. The CDR3 spans 14 residues. The chain's CDR3 is CATSSRETSYEQYF. CDR3 nucleotides: TGTGCCACCAGCAGCCGGGAGACTTCCTACGAGCAGTACTTC.

The chain has TRBV11-2 and TRBJ2-1, with 7 bases identical to TRBD1. J gave up 8 bases and V 4 bases, and 11 bases lay outside the gene matches. The CDR3 has 15 residues. Germline CDR1 reads SGHAT; CDR2 reads FQNNGV. The CDR3 region has the DNA TGTGCCAGCAGCTCCCCGTTCCGGGACAGCGATGAGCAGTTCTTC. Its translation is CASSSPFRDSDEQFF.

The J gene is TRBJ2-1, the V gene TRBV5-8, with 7 bases that match TRBD1. V was pared by 0 bases and J by 1 base, with 1 base of the junction left unmatched. CDR1 is SGHTS and CDR2 is YDEGEE in the germline V gene. This CDR3 region has 15 residues. CDR3 protein: CASSLVTGSYNEQFF. CDR3 sequence (DNA): TGTGCCAGCAGCTTGGTGACAGGGTCCTACAATGAGCAGTTCTTC.

The chain links TRBV5-1 to TRBJ1-1; TRBD1 aligns across 8 bases. CDR1 SGHRS and CDR2 YFSETQ come from the germline V gene. The CDR3 totals 13 residues. V lost 4 bases and J lost 5; bases outside the gene matches: 4. The CDR3 DNA is TGCGCCAGCAGCCCTGGGACAGGTACTGAAGCTTTCTTT. It specifies CASSPGTGTEAFF.

This chain joins TRBV19 and TRBJ2-3, with 7 bases fitting TRBD2. V shed 2 bases, J shed 4 bases, and the junction held 12 bases outside the gene matches. The CDR3 sequence is 17 residues long. CDR1 is LNHDA and CDR2 is SQIVND in the germline V gene (reference sequence). The CDR3 DNA follows: TGTGCCAGTAGTATACGCCTGGCCGGGGGGTCGGCAGATACGCAGTATTTT. This sequence encodes CASSIRLAGGSADTQYF.

The gene calls are TRBV21-1 and TRBJ2-7; TRBD1, the table's D call, was not compared with the DNA. TRBV21-1 constitutes a pseudogene. The CDR3 length is 13 residues. The CDR3 bases are TGTGCCGCCGGTGGGACAGTCTACTTCGAGCAGTACTTC. It codes for CAAGGTVYFEQYF.